The rows below give T cell receptor beta chains drawn from one sample of a study of blood T cell repertoires in COVID-19. Sequencing was performed with immunoSEQ multiplex PCR; in TCRdb, only in-frame clones are kept and a portion is missing. The sample has 140,000 to 150,000 clones, roughly 82% seen once. The sequenced sample consisted of peripheral blood. The receptors stem from a man in his sixties with active or convalescent COVID-19. Each CDR3 is given with its conserved first and last residue. D genes are given only for firm matches. Where a row states a size, it is once, few, many or the class of an expanded clone; other rows omit it.

CDR3 protein	CDR3 DNA	D gene	V gene	J gene	clone size
CASSQGVVGNQPQHF	TGTGCCAGCTCACAAGGGGTGGTAGGAAATCAGCCCCAGCATTTT	NA	TRBV18	TRBJ1-5	NA
CATSRDLLAGAGELFF	TGTGCCACCAGCAGAGATTTACTAGCGGGAGCCGGGGAGCTGTTTTTT	TRBD2	TRBV15	TRBJ2-2	NA
CASSPRNTGELFF	TGTGCCAGTAGTCCCCGGAACACCGGGGAGCTGTTTTTT	NA	TRBV19	TRBJ2-2	NA
CASSARFGSSGNTIYF	TGTGCCAGCAGCGCGAGGTTCGGGAGCTCTGGAAACACCATATATTTT	NA	TRBV14	TRBJ1-3	NA
CASSMRGIDYSPLHF	TGTGCCAGTAGTATGCGGGGAATAGACTATTCACCCCTCCACTTT	NA	TRBV19	TRBJ1-6	NA
CASSPEDRLSYEQYF	TGTGCCAGCTCACCGGAGGACAGGTTATCCTACGAGCAGTACTTC	TRBD1	TRBV18	TRBJ2-7	NA
CASSLVESNYGYTF	TGTGCCAGCAGCCTTGTCGAGTCAAACTATGGCTACACCTTC	NA	TRBV21-1	TRBJ1-2	once
CASSPTGDYGYTF	TGCGCCAGCAGCCCGACCGGGGACTATGGCTACACCTTC	NA	TRBV4-1	TRBJ1-2	NA
CSASSSGTGSYNEQFF	TGCAGTGCTAGTTCCAGTGGGACAGGGAGTTACAATGAGCAGTTCTTC	TRBD1	TRBV20-1	TRBJ2-1	NA
CASSLVQGSPGELFF	TGTGCCAGCAGCTTAGTCCAGGGGAGTCCCGGGGAGCTGTTTTTT	NA	TRBV7-6	TRBJ2-2	NA
CASSRPNYGYTF	TGTGCCAGCAGCCGTCCTAACTATGGCTACACCTTC	NA	TRBV7-9	TRBJ1-2	NA
CASSLRQGVRTEAFF	TGTGCCAGCAGCTTAAGACAGGGGGTAAGAACTGAAGCTTTCTTT	TRBD1	TRBV11-3	TRBJ1-1	NA
CASSGQYSNQPQHF	TGTGCCAGCAGTGGGCAGTATAGCAATCAGCCCCAGCATTTT	NA	TRBV2	TRBJ1-5	NA
CASRRVSYTF	TGTGCCAGCAGGAGGGTCAGCTACACCTTC	NA	TRBV2	TRBJ1-2	once
CSAGQQETQYF	TGCAGTGCTGGACAGCAAGAGACCCAGTACTTC	NA	TRBV20-1	TRBJ2-5	NA
CASSLELPAYEQYF	TGTGCCAGCAGCTTAGAATTGCCAGCCTACGAGCAGTACTTC	NA	TRBV7-2	TRBJ2-7	few
CATAANYNSPLHF	TGTGCCACTGCCGCGAACTATAATTCACCCCTCCACTTT	NA	TRBV30	TRBJ1-6	NA
CASSGKIKGREAGELFF	TGTGCCAGCAGCGGAAAAATTAAGGGCAGGGAAGCCGGGGAGCTGTTTTTT	NA	TRBV9	TRBJ2-2	NA
CASSRGLNEQFF	TGTGCCAGCAGCCGGGGCCTTAATGAGCAGTTCTTC	NA	TRBV3-1/TRBV3-2	TRBJ2-1	NA
CASSPGSGMNTEAFF	TGCGCCAGCAGCCCGGGGTCGGGGATGAACACTGAAGCTTTCTTT	NA	TRBV5-1	TRBJ1-1	NA
CASSIQGVNTEAFF	TGTGCCAGCAGCATACAGGGGGTGAACACTGAAGCTTTCTTT	TRBD1	TRBV7-9	TRBJ1-1	NA
CASSQVYREIGYTF	TGCGCCAGCAGCCAAGTATACAGGGAGATTGGCTACACCTTC	NA	TRBV4-1	TRBJ1-2	NA
CASSQRTGGAYNEQFF	TGTGCCAGCAGCCAGAGGACGGGGGGAGCCTACAATGAGCAGTTCTTC	TRBD2	TRBV3-1/TRBV3-2	TRBJ2-1	NA
CAISALEGVYSGANVLTF	TGTGCCATCAGTGCCTTAGAAGGGGTCTACTCTGGGGCCAACGTCCTGACTTTC	NA	TRBV10-3	TRBJ2-6	many
CATSDGEYGYTF	TGTGCCACCAGTGATGGGGAGTACGGCTACACCTTC	NA	TRBV24-1	TRBJ1-2	NA
CASSKDPRGDSPLHF	TGTGCCAGCAGCAAGGACCCTCGGGGGGATTCACCCCTCCACTTT	NA	TRBV5-6	TRBJ1-6	once